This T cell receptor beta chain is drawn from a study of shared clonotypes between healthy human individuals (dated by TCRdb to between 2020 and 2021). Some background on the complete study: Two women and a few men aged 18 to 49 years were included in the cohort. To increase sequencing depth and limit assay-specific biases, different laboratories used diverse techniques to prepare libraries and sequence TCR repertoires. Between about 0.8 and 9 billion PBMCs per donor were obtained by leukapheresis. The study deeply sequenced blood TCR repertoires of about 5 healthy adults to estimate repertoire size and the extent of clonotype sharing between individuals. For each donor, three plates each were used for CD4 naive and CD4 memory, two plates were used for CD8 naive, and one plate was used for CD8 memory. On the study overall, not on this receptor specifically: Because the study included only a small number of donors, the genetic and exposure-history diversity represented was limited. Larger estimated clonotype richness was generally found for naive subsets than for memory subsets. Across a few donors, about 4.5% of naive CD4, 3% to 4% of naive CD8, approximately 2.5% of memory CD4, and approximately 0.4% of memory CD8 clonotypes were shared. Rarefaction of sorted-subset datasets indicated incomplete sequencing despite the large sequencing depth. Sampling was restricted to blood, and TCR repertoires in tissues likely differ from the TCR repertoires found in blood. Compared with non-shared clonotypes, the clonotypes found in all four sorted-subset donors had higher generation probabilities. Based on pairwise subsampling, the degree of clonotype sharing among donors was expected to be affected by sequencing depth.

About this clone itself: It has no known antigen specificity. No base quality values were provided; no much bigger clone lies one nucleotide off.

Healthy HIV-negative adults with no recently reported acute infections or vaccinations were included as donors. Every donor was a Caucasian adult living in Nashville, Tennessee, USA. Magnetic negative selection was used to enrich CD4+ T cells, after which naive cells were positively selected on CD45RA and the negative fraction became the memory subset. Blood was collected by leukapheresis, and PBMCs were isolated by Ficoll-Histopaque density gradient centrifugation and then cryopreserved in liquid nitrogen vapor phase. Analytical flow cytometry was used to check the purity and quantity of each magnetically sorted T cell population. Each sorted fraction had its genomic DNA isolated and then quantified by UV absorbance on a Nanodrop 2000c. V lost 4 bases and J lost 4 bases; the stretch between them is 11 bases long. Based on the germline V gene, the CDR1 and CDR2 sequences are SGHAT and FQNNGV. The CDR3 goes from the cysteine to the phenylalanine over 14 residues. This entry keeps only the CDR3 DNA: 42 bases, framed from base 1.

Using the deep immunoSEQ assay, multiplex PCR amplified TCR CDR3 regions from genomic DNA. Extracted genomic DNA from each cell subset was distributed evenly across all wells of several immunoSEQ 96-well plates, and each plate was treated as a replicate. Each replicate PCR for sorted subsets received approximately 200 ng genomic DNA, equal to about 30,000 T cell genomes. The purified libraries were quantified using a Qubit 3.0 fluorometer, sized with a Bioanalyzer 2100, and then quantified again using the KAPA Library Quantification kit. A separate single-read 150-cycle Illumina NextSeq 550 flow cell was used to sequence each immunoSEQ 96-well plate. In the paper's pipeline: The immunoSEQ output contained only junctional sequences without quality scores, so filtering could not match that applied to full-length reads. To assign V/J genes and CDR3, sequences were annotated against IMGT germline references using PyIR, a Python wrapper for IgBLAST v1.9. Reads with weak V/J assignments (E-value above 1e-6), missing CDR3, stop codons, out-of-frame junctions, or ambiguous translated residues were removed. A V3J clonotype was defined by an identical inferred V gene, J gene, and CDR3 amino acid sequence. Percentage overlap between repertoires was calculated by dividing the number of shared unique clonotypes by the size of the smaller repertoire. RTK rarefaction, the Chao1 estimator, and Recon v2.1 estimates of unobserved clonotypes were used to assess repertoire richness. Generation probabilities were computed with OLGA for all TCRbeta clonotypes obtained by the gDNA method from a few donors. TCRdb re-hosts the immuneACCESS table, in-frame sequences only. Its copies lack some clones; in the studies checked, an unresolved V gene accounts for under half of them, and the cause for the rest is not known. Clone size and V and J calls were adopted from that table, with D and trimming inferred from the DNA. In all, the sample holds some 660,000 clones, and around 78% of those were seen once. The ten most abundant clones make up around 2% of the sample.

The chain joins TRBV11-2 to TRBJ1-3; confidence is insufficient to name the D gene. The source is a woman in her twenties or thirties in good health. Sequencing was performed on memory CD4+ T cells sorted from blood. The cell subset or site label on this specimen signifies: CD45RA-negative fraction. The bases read TGTGCCAGCAGCTACCTACGGCCAGGAAACACCATATATTTT. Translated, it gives CASSYLRPGNTIYF.